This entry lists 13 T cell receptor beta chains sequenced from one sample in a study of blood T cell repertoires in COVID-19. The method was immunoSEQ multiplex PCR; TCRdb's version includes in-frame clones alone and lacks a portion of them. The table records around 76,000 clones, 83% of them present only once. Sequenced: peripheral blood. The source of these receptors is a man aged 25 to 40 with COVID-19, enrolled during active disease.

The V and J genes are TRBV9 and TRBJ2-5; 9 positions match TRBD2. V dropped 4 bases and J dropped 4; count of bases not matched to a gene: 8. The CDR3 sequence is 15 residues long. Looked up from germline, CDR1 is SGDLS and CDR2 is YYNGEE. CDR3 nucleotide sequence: TGTGCCAGCAGCCCCGACGCGGGAGGGCGAGAGACCCAGTACTTC. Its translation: CASSPDAGGRETQYF.

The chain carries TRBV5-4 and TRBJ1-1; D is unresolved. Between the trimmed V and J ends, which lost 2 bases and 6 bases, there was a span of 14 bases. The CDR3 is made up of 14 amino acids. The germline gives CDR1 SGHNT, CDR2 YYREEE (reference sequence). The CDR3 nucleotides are TGTGCCAGCAGCTTAGACAACGCCTTAGCTGAAGCTTTCTTT. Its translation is CASSLDNALAEAFF.

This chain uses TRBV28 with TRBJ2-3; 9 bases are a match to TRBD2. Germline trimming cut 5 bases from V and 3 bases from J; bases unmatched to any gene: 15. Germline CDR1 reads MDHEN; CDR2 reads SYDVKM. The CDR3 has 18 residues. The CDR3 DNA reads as TGTGCCAGCAGTGACCAAGGAAGGCTAGCGGGGAGAACAGATACGCAGTATTTT. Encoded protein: CASSDQGRLAGRTDTQYF.

CDR3 region: CASSYITGANTEAFF. The CDR3 DNA reads as TGTGCCAGCAGTTACATCACAGGGGCAAACACTGAAGCTTTCTTT. V gene TRBV6-5 combines with J gene TRBJ1-1; 7 positions match TRBD1. The CDR3 contains 15 residues. CDR1 MNHEY and CDR2 SVGAGI come from the germline V gene. V gave up 2 bases and J gave up 2 bases; unmatched junction bases: 5.

CDR3 nucleotides: TGTGCCAGCAGCCGGGACAGGGGATACAATGAGCAGTTCTTC. Translation gives CASSRDRGYNEQFF. This rearrangement joins TRBV3-1 (or the pseudogene TRBV3-2) to TRBJ2-1; 10 bases are a match to TRBD1. V was clipped by 4 bases and J by 4 bases; unmatched bases: 1. Per the germline V gene, CDR1 is LGHDT and CDR2 is YNNKEL (reference sequence). The CDR3 sequence is 14 residues long.

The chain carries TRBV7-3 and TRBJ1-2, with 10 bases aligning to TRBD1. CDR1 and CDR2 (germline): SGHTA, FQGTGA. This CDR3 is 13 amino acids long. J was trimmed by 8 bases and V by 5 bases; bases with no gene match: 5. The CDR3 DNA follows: TGTGCCAGCAGCCGGGACAGGGGAGACGGCTACACCTTC. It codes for CASSRDRGDGYTF. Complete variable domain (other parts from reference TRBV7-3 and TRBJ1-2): GAGVSQTPSNKVTEKGKYVELRCDPISGHTALYWYRQSLGQGPEFLIYFQGTGAADDSGLPNDRFFAVRPEGSVSTLKIQRTERGDSAVYLCASSRDRGDGYTFGSGTRLTVV.

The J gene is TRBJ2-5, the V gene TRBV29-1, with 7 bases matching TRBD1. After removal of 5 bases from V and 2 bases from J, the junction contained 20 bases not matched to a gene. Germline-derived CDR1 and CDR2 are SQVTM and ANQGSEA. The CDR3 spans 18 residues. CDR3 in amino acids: CSVLPGQPPFNPQETQYF. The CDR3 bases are TGCAGCGTTCTACCGGGACAGCCACCCTTTAACCCGCAAGAGACCCAGTACTTC.

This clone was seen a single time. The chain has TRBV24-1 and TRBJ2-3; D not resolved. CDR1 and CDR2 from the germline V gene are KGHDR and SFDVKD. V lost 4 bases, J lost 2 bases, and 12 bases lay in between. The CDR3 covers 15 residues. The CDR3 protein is CATSEVGAHTDTQYF. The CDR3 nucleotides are TGTGCCACCAGTGAGGTAGGAGCTCACACAGATACGCAGTATTTT.

CDR3 sequence reads: CASIRGGSTEAFF. In DNA, the CDR3 is TGTGCCAGCATTCGAGGGGGTTCCACTGAAGCTTTCTTT. The chain employs TRBV6-5 and TRBJ1-1, with TRBD1 as a possible D gene (6 bases). The CDR3 sequence is 13 residues long. Germline CDR1 reads MNHEY; CDR2 reads SVGAGI. Deletions cut 7 bases from V and 4 bases from J, with 13 bases between.

The CDR3: CASSLEAGGGGYTF. As DNA, the CDR3 is TGCGCCAGCAGCTTGGAAGCTGGTGGCGGTGGCTACACCTTC. V is TRBV5-1 and J is TRBJ1-2; D is uncertain. This CDR3 contains 14 residues. The V end was cut by 0 bases, the J end by 7 bases, with 13 bases between. Germline V gene data show CDR1 as SGHRS and CDR2 as YFSETQ. Complete variable domain (other parts from reference TRBV5-1 and TRBJ1-2): KAGVTQTPRYLIKTRGQQVTLSCSPISGHRSVSWYQQTPGQGLQFLFEYFSETQRNKGNFPGRFSGRQFSNSRSEMNVSTLELGDSALYLCASSLEAGGGGYTFGSGTRLTVV.

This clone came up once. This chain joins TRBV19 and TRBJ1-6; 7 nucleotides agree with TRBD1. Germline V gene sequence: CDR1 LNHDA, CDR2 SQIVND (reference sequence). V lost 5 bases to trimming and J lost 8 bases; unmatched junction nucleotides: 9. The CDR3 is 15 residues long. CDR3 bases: TGTGCCAGTAGTTCCCGGACAGGAACCGATTCACCCCTCCACTTT. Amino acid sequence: CASSSRTGTDSPLHF.

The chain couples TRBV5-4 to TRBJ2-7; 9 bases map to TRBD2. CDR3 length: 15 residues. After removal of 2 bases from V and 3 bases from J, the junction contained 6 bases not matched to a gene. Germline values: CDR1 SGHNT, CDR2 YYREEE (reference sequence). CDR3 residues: CASSLAPSGNYEQYF. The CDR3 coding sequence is TGTGCCAGCAGCTTAGCGCCTAGCGGGAACTACGAGCAGTACTTC.

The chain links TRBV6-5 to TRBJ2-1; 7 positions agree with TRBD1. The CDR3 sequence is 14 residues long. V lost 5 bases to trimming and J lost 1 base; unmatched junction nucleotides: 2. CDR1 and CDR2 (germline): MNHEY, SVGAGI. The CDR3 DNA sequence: TGTGCCAGCAGTCTGACAGGGTCCTACAATGAGCAGTTCTTC. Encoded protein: CASSLTGSYNEQFF.